The rows below give T cell receptor beta chains drawn from one sample of a study of blood T cell repertoires in COVID-19. Profiled with immunoSEQ multiplex PCR; TCRdb holds only in-frame clones, not every one. The sample yields 95,000 to 150,000 clones, over 70% seen once. The sequenced material came from peripheral blood. The receptors were gathered from a man between 65 and 85 years old with acute or convalescent COVID-19. Each CDR3 is given with its conserved first and last residue. A D gene is named only where the DNA matches it firmly. Only some rows state a clone size, as once, few, many or a class for expanded clones.

V,length,D,J,size,CDR3,DNA
TRBV20-1,14,TRBD1,TRBJ1-4,few,CSASLRTGGEKLFF,TGCAGTGCTAGTCTGAGGACAGGGGGTGAAAAACTGTTTTTT
TRBV18,12,-,TRBJ2-5,-,CASATGGETQYF,TGTGCCAGCGCGACCGGGGGAGAGACCCAGTACTTC
TRBV5-1,17,TRBD1,TRBJ2-7,-,CASSPTPLGTGDDEQYF,TGCGCCAGCAGCCCCACTCCCCTCGGGACAGGGGATGACGAGCAGTACTTC
TRBV5-1,14,TRBD1,TRBJ1-3,-,CASSPEGAGNTIYF,TGCGCCAGCAGCCCGGAGGGGGCAGGAAACACCATATATTTT
TRBV2,20,TRBD2,TRBJ2-7,many,CASSGQVGLAGSINSYEQYF,TGTGCCAGCAGTGGACAGGTTGGCCTAGCGGGCTCGATCAACTCCTACGAGCAGTACTTC
TRBV29-1,12,-,TRBJ2-2,-,CSVDRGTGELFF,TGCAGCGTTGATAGGGGGACCGGGGAGCTGTTTTTT
TRBV6-5,14,-,TRBJ2-3,once,CASTGHLDTDTQYF,TGTGCCAGCACGGGACACCTTGACACAGATACGCAGTATTTT
TRBV7-9,16,-,TRBJ1-1,-,CASTLSVVGVDTEAFF,TGTGCCAGCACCTTAAGTGTCGTAGGGGTTGACACTGAAGCTTTCTTT
TRBV6-2/TRBV6-3,15,TRBD2,TRBJ2-5,few,CASSYSGTSLETQYF,TGTGCCAGCAGTTACTCCGGGACTAGCTTGGAGACCCAGTACTTC
TRBV9,15,TRBD1,TRBJ1-6,-,CASSPGQGVNSPLHF,TGTGCCAGCAGCCCGGGACAGGGCGTGAATTCACCCCTCCACTTT
TRBV5-4,14,-,TRBJ2-5,-,CASSQQGIQETQYF,TGTGCCAGCAGCCAACAGGGAATACAAGAGACCCAGTACTTC
TRBV5-1,16,TRBD2,TRBJ2-7,-,CASSIGTSGVFYEQYF,TGCGCCAGCAGCATCGGGACTAGCGGGGTGTTTTACGAGCAGTACTTC
TRBV6-5,16,TRBD1,TRBJ1-1,-,CASSYGGRQGPAEAFF,TGTGCCAGCAGTTACGGAGGGAGACAGGGGCCTGCTGAAGCTTTCTTT
TRBV18,17,TRBD2,TRBJ2-3,few,CASSPQRIAGALYTQYF,TGTGCCAGCTCACCTCAGAGAATAGCGGGGGCCCTATATACGCAGTATTTT
TRBV4-3,16,-,TRBJ1-3,-,CASSQGSGSSGNTIYF,TGCGCCAGCAGCCAAGGGTCTGGGAGCTCTGGAAACACCATATATTTT
TRBV2,15,-,TRBJ1-1,-,CASSIRGGGDTEAFF,TGTGCCTCCTCCATAAGGGGGGGCGGGGACACTGAAGCTTTCTTT
TRBV5-6,18,TRBD1,TRBJ1-3,once,CASSSIRDRGWSGNTIYF,TGTGCCAGCAGCTCGATCCGGGACAGGGGGTGGTCTGGAAACACCATATATTTT
TRBV7-2,15,TRBD1,TRBJ2-3,-,CASRRDRGRSDTQYF,TGTGCCAGCAGGAGGGACAGGGGTAGGTCAGATACGCAGTATTTT
TRBV21-1,10,-,TRBJ1-6,-,CASGEENLHF,TGTGCCAGCGGGGAGGAAAACCTCCACTTT
TRBV6-5,14,-,TRBJ2-7,once,CASSLTDSPYEQYF,TGTGCCAGCAGCCTTACGGACAGTCCCTACGAGCAGTACTTC
TRBV29-1,15,-,TRBJ2-3,-,CSVVITGMITDTQYF,TGCAGCGTTGTCATAACAGGGATGATCACAGATACGCAGTATTTT
TRBV28,15,TRBD1,TRBJ1-2,-,CASRRRTSGGDGYTF,TGTGCCAGCAGACGCCGAACCTCAGGGGGTGATGGCTACACCTTC
TRBV5-1,14,-,TRBJ2-7,-,CASSLSRQVREQYF,TGCGCCAGCAGCTTGAGCCGACAGGTTCGCGAGCAGTACTTC
TRBV18,15,-,TRBJ2-5,-,CASSPTWESEETQYF,TGTGCCAGCTCACCAACATGGGAGAGTGAAGAGACCCAGTACTTC
TRBV4-1,15,-,TRBJ1-2,few,CASSQDRGADYGYTF,TGCGCCAGCAGCCAAGATCGGGGGGCAGACTATGGCTACACCTTC
TRBV27,13,-,TRBJ1-1,-,CASSLNKNTEAFF,TGTGCCAGCAGTCTTAACAAGAACACTGAAGCTTTCTTT
TRBV27,14,-,TRBJ1-5,-,CASRDQGRNQPQHF,TGTGCCAGCAGAGACCAGGGTAGGAATCAGCCCCAGCATTTT
TRBV7-9,15,-,TRBJ1-2,-,CASSARGGRDNGYTF,TGTGCCAGCAGCGCCCGGGGGGGCAGGGATAATGGCTACACCTTC
TRBV12-3/TRBV12-4,13,TRBD1,TRBJ1-2,-,CASRDRRDYGYTF,TGTGCCAGCCGGGACAGGAGAGATTATGGCTACACCTTC
TRBV5-1,15,-,TRBJ1-1,-,CASSPYGHMNTEAFF,TGCGCCAGCAGCCCGTACGGACACATGAACACTGAAGCTTTCTTT
TRBV3-1/TRBV3-2,15,-,TRBJ1-6,-,CASSQGWGGDSPLHF,TGTGCCAGCAGCCAAGGATGGGGCGGGGATTCACCCCTCCACTTT
TRBV12-3/TRBV12-4,12,-,TRBJ1-1,-,CASSRRPSEAFF,TGTGCCAGCAGTCGGAGACCGAGTGAAGCTTTCTTT
TRBV5-6,14,-,TRBJ1-3,-,CASSLELKGNTIYF,TGTGCCAGCAGCTTAGAGTTAAAAGGAAACACCATATATTTT
TRBV28,11,-,TRBJ1-6,-,CATLSNSPLHF,TGTGCCACCCTTTCCAATTCACCCCTCCACTTT
TRBV6-1,13,-,TRBJ1-1,-,CASSESGDTEAFF,TGTGCCAGCAGTGAATCGGGGGACACTGAAGCTTTCTTT
TRBV7-2,14,TRBD1,TRBJ1-2,-,CASSFDRANYGYTF,TGTGCCAGCAGCTTCGACAGGGCTAACTATGGCTACACCTTC
TRBV11-3,17,TRBD1,TRBJ2-7,-,CASSLDSGTASAYEQYF,TGTGCCAGCAGCTTAGATTCTGGGACAGCCTCCGCCTACGAGCAGTACTTC
TRBV7-2,14,-,TRBJ2-3,-,CASSRGTSTDTQYF,TGTGCCAGCAGTCGGGGTACTAGCACAGATACGCAGTATTTT
TRBV4-2,13,-,TRBJ1-2,-,CASSQVQRQVFLF,TGTGCCAGCAGCCAAGTCCAGCGACAGGTTTTTCTTTTC
TRBV5-1,16,TRBD2,TRBJ2-1,-,CASSPGLAGGRDEQFF,TGCGCCAGCAGCCCGGGACTAGCGGGGGGGCGGGATGAGCAGTTCTTC
TRBV6-5,13,-,TRBJ1-2,-,CASSYTGNYGYTF,TGTGCCAGCAGTTACACGGGAAACTATGGCTACACCTTC
TRBV6-6,14,-,TRBJ1-2,few,CASSYSDLEGGYTF,TGTGCCAGCAGTTATTCTGACCTCGAGGGTGGCTACACCTTC
TRBV25-1,16,-,TRBJ1-1,-,CASTPSAQGRWTEAFF,TGTGCCAGCACCCCGAGCGCGCAGGGTAGATGGACTGAAGCTTTCTTT
TRBV19,16,-,TRBJ2-6,-,CASSIMGAAGANVLTF,TGTGCCAGTAGTATAATGGGGGCTGCTGGGGCCAACGTCCTGACTTTC
TRBV18,15,TRBD1,TRBJ1-1,-,CASSPITGQDTEAFF,TGTGCCAGCTCACCAATTACGGGACAGGACACTGAAGCTTTCTTT
TRBV5-1,15,-,TRBJ1-1,-,CASSFDSPMNTEAFF,TGCGCCAGCAGCTTCGACAGTCCAATGAACACTGAAGCTTTCTTT
TRBV5-4,16,TRBD2,TRBJ2-7,-,CASSGLAGGIAYEQYF,TGTGCCAGCAGCGGACTAGCGGGGGGTATTGCCTACGAGCAGTACTTC
TRBV7-2,15,TRBD1,TRBJ2-4,-,CASSFDGQGEDIQYF,TGTGCCAGCAGCTTCGACGGACAGGGAGAGGACATTCAGTACTTC
TRBV5-1,15,-,TRBJ2-5,-,CASSLTSPRQETQYF,TGCGCCAGCAGCTTGACCTCACCCAGACAAGAGACCCAGTACTTC
TRBV2,15,-,TRBJ1-6,-,CASSLSTGLDSPLHF,TGTGCCAGTTCTCTATCAACAGGGTTGGATTCACCCCTCCACTTT
TRBV18,15,-,TRBJ1-3,-,CASGSDAASGNTIYF,TGTGCCAGCGGCAGTGACGCGGCTTCGGGAAACACCATATATTTT
TRBV4-2,14,-,TRBJ1-4,-,CASSQGQTNEKLFF,TGTGCCAGCAGCCAAGGGCAGACTAATGAAAAACTGTTTTTT
TRBV27,14,-,TRBJ1-5,-,CASSLVGSGQPQHF,TGTGCCAGCAGTTTAGTCGGGTCGGGTCAGCCCCAGCATTTT
TRBV5-1,15,TRBD2,TRBJ2-3,-,CASSRSGTTPDTQYF,TGCGCCAGCAGCCGTTCAGGGACTACGCCAGATACGCAGTATTTT
TRBV6-5,15,-,TRBJ1-4,-,CASSRVEGRAEKLFF,TGTGCCAGCAGCCGGGTGGAGGGGCGGGCTGAAAAACTGTTTTTT
TRBV7-8,16,-,TRBJ2-1,-,CASSSAGTSQYNEQFF,TGTGCCAGCAGCTCGGCCGGGACATCCCAATACAATGAGCAGTTCTTC
TRBV9,16,-,TRBJ1-3,-,CASSVGSTASGNTIYF,TGTGCCAGCAGCGTGGGCAGCACAGCCTCTGGAAACACCATATATTTT
TRBV9,14,-,TRBJ2-1,-,CASSVAWASNEQFF,TGTGCCAGCAGCGTAGCGTGGGCGTCTAATGAGCAGTTCTTC
TRBV5-6,14,-,TRBJ1-5,-,CASSSYRRPGPQHF,TGTGCCAGCAGCAGTTACAGGCGCCCGGGGCCCCAGCATTTT